The T cell receptor beta chain under discussion was sequenced for a study of T cells after yellow fever vaccination. Study background: In the case of low-cell-number fractions, SMART-Seq v4 Ultra Low Input was used for preparation.

Generation of TCR cDNA used 5'RACE template switching (which added a universal primer site and UMIs). One entry per CDR3 protein, called by TCRdb with MiXCR from the 5' RACE reads. Of 300,000 to 400,000 distinct CDR3 sequences in the sample, roughly a tenth were seen once. With respect to this clonotype: Its antigen is currently unknown.

The ends lost 8 bases at V and 3 bases at J; junction bases unmatched: 10. Germline V gives CDR1 LNHNV, CDR2 YYDKDF (reference sequence). This CDR3 spans 15 amino acids. Broader study findings: Most primary-vaccination clones recurred post-booster (around 97% CD4, 85% to 90% CD8).

V and J are TRBV15 and TRBJ2-1; 7 bases agree with TRBD2. The source was CD4+ T cells sorted from PBMCs, collected 45 days after the yellow fever booster vaccination. The sequence came from a man between 18 and 35 years old who received the YFV17D yellow fever vaccine. DNA for the CDR3: TGTGCCACCGGGCGGGGGACCCAACTCTACAATGAGCAGTTCTTC. It yields the protein CATGRGTQLYNEQFF. Supplemented by reference TRBV15 and TRBJ2-1, the full variable domain reads DAMVIQNPRYQVTQFGKPVTLSCSQTLNHNVMYWYQQKSSQAPKLLFHYYDKDFNNEADTPDNFQSRRPNTSFCFLDIRSPGLGDTAMYLCATGRGTQLYNEQFFGPGTRLTVL.